What follows are 10 T cell receptor beta chains derived from one specimen sequenced in a study of identifying expanded T cells in peripheral blood. The assay was immunoSEQ multiplex PCR, and TCRdb's table has in-frame clones only and misses some. The sample holds about 89,000 clones; approximately 84% are singletons and the top ten take around 6%. The sequencing input was blood. The receptors shown here come from a person aged 18 to 69 in good health.

Regarding this clone: The junction does not match germline at one end; this may be a read error. The J gene is TRBJ2-7, the V gene TRBV7-9, with 10 bases matching TRBD1. Germline CDR1 SEHNR, CDR2 FQNEAQ (reference sequence). CDR3 length equals 16 residues. In DNA form, the CDR3 reads TGCGCCAGCAGCTTTTCCGGGACAGGGGAATCCTACGAGCAGTACTTC. Translated: CASSFSGTGESYEQYF.

The CDR3 DNA reads TGTGCCAGCTCACCACCGTGGGACGACTATGGCTACACCTTC. It encodes CASSPPWDDYGYTF. The chain carries TRBV18 and TRBJ1-2; a possible D gene is TRBD1 (5 bases). This CDR3 contains 14 residues. The germline V gene encodes CDR1 KGHSH and CDR2 LQKENI. Deletions cut 0 bases from V and 3 bases from J, with 8 bases between.

This chain links TRBV2 with TRBJ1-2; D is ambiguous. V lost 8 bases, J lost 4 bases, and 8 bases lay in between. CDR3 length: 11 residues. CDR1 SNHLY and CDR2 FYNNEI come from the germline V gene. The DNA for the CDR3 is TGTGCCAGCGTCTTAGTCTATGGCTACACCTTC. It yields the protein CASVLVYGYTF. Together with reference TRBV2 and TRBJ1-2, the CDR3 gives the full variable domain: EPEVTQTPSHQVTQMGQEVILRCVPISNHLYFYWYRQILGQKVEFLVSFYNNEISEKSEIFDDQFSVERPDGSNFTLKIRSTKLEDSAMYFCASVLVYGYTFGSGTRLTVV.

The rearrangement uses TRBV9 and TRBJ1-6, with TRBD1 as a possible D gene (6 bases). V was trimmed by 0 bases and J by 5 bases, leaving 9 bases between them. Per germline, CDR1 SGDLS and CDR2 YYNGEE. This CDR3 spans 15 amino acids. The DNA for the CDR3 is TGTGCCAGCAGCGTAGGACAGGAGCATAATTCACCCCTCCACTTT. It translates to CASSVGQEHNSPLHF.

The chain combines TRBV11-3 with TRBJ1-2; D remains unclear. The V and J ends lost 4 bases and 4 bases respectively, with 16 bases between them. In germline, CDR1 is SGHNT, CDR2 YENEEA. The CDR3 sequence is 15 residues long. The CDR3 DNA is TGTGCCAGCAGCTATGAAGCGACCCCCCCCTATGGCTACACCTTC. Amino acids: CASSYEATPPYGYTF.

The V gene is TRBV6-5, the J gene TRBJ1-1; D gene ambiguous. The CDR3 is 13 amino acids. Trimming pared 5 bases from V and 2 bases from J, leaving 9 bases between. Looked up from germline, CDR1 is MNHEY and CDR2 is SVGAGI. CDR3 nucleotides: TGTGCCAGCAGTCTCACACCAAACACTGAAGCTTTCTTT. Its protein is CASSLTPNTEAFF.

This chain joins TRBV7-6 and TRBJ2-1; 8 bases are a match to TRBD1. V dropped 5 bases and J dropped 5; count of bases not matched to a gene: 8. Per germline, CDR1 SGHVS and CDR2 FNYEAQ. The CDR3 sequence is 15 residues long. CDR3 sequence: CASSRGTGTNNEQFF. In nucleotides, the CDR3 is TGTGCCAGCAGCCGAGGGACAGGCACGAACAATGAGCAGTTCTTC.

In DNA form, the CDR3 reads TGCGCCAGCAGCCAAGGCTGGCCCGGCTCTGGAAACACCATATATTTT. It translates to CASSQGWPGSGNTIYF. V is TRBV4-3 and J is TRBJ1-3; D not resolved. Trimming removed 1 base at V and 0 bases at J, with 10 bases between. There are 16 residues in the CDR3. Germline V CDR1 and CDR2: LGHNA, YSLEER.

This chain connects TRBV27 to TRBJ2-3, with a tentative D call TRBD2 (5 bases). Germline V gene sequence: CDR1 MNHEY, CDR2 SMNVEV (reference sequence). V shed 3 bases and J shed 4 bases, with 8 bases lying between them. The CDR3 sequence is 13 residues long. Here the CDR3 DNA reads TGTGCCAGCAGTTTCAAGGAGGCAGATACGCAGTATTTT. It encodes CASSFKEADTQYF.

This clone showed up just a few times. V is TRBV2 and J is TRBJ1-6; a weak D match, TRBD1 (5 bases). V dropped 4 bases and J dropped 12 bases, with 19 bases sitting between them. Germline assignment: CDR1 SNHLY and CDR2 FYNNEI. This CDR3 is 15 amino acids long. DNA of the CDR3: TGTGCCAGCAGTGGGGGTGGGGCAAAATGGGGACCCCTCCACTTT. Protein: CASSGGGAKWGPLHF.